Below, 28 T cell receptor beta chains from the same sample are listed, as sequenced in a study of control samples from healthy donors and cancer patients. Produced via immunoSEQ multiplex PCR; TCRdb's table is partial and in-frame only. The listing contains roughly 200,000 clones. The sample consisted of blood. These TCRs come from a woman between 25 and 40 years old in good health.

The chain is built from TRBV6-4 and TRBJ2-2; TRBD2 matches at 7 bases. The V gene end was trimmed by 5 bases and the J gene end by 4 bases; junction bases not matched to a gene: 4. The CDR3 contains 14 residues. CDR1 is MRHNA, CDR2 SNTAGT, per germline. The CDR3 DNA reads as TGTGCCAGCAGTATATCGGGAGGCACCGGGGAGCTGTTTTTT. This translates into CASSISGGTGELFF.

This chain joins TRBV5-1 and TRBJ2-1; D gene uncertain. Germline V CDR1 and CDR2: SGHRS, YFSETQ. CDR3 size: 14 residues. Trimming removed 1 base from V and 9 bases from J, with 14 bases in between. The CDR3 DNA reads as TGCGCCAGCAGCTTGTTAACTACTGGGCTTGAGCAGTTCTTC. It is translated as CASSLLTTGLEQFF.

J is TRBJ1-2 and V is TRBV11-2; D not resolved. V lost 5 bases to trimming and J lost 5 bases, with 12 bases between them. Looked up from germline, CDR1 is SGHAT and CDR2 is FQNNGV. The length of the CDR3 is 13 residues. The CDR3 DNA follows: TGTGCCAGCAGCGAGGACCGGGTATATGGCTACACCTTC. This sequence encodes CASSEDRVYGYTF.

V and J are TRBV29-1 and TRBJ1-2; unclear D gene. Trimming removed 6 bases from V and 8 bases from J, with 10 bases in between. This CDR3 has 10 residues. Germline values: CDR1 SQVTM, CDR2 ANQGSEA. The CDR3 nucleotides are TGCAGCGTCGGCGAAGGGGGCTACACCTTC. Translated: CSVGEGGYTF.

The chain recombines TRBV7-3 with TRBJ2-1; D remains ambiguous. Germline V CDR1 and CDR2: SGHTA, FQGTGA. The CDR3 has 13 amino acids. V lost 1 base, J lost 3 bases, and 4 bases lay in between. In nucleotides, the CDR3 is TGTGCCAGCAGCTTAAGCAACTACAATGAGCAGTTCTTC. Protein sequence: CASSLSNYNEQFF. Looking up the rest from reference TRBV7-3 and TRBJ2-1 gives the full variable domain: GAGVSQTPSNKVTEKGKYVELRCDPISGHTALYWYRQSLGQGPEFLIYFQGTGAADDSGLPNDRFFAVRPEGSVSTLKIQRTERGDSAVYLCASSLSNYNEQFFGPGTRLTVL.

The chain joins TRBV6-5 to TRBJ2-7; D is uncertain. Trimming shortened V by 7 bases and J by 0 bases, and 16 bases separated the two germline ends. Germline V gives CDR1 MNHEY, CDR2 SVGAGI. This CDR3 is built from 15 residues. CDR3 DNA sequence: TGTGCCAGCAAACCTTTGGGCTCGAGCTCCTACGAGCAGTACTTC. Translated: CASKPLGSSSYEQYF.

The CDR3 DNA reads TGTGCCAGCAGCTTAGGCAGGGGGGGCAATGAGCAGTTCTTC. The encoded protein is CASSLGRGGNEQFF. The chain carries TRBV11-3 and TRBJ2-1; either TRBD1 or TRBD2 may supply D (7 bases each). V was shortened by 1 base and J by 6 bases, with 10 bases between the two germline ends. Germline loops: CDR1 SGHNT, CDR2 YENEEA. This CDR3 is built from 14 residues.

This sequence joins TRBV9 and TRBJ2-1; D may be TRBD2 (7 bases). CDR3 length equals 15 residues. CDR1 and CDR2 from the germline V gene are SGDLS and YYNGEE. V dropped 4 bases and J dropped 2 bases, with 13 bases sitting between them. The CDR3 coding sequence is TGTGCCAGCAGCCTCCGCGGGGGCCCCTACAATGAGCAGTTCTTC. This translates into CASSLRGGPYNEQFF.

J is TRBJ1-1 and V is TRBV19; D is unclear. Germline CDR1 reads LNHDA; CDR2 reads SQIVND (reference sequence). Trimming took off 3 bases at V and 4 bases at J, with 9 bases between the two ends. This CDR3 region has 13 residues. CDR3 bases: TGTGCCAGTAGTATTGTAGCGGCCACTGAAGCTTTCTTT. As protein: CASSIVAATEAFF.

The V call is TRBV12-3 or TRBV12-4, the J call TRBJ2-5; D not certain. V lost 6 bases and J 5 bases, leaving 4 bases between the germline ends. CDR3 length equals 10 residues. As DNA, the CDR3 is TGTGCCAGCAGAGGGGAGACCCAGTACTTC. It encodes CASRGETQYF.

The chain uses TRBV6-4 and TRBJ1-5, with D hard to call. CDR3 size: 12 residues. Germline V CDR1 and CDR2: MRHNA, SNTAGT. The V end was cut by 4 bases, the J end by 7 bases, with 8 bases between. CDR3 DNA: TGTGCCAGCAGTGTAGGAAGACAGCCCCAGCATTTT. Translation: CASSVGRQPQHF.

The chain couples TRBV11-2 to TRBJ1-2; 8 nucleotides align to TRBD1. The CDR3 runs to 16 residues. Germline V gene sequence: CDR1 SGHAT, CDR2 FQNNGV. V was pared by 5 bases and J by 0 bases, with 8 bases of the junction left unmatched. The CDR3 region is CASSLLGTGANYGYTF. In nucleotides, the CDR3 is TGTGCCAGCAGCCTTCTGGGGACAGGAGCTAACTATGGCTACACCTTC.

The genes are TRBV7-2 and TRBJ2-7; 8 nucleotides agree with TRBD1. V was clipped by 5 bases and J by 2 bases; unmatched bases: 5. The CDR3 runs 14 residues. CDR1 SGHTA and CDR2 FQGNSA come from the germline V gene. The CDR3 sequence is CASSIGQGTYEQYF. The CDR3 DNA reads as TGTGCCAGCAGCATAGGACAGGGTACCTACGAGCAGTACTTC.

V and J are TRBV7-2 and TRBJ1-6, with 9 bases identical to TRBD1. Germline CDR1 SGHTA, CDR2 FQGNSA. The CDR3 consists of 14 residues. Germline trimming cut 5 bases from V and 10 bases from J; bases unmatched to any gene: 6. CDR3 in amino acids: CASSPRQGGSPLHF. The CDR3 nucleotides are TGTGCCAGCAGCCCACGACAGGGGGGATCACCCCTCCACTTT.

Here the CDR3 DNA reads TGCGCCAGCAGCTTGAGGGTGCGGGGGGATCCAGAGTCCTACAATGAGCAGTTCTTC. This encodes CASSLRVRGDPESYNEQFF. This chain connects TRBV5-1 to TRBJ2-1; TRBD2 matches 8 bases. Per the germline V gene, CDR1 is SGHRS and CDR2 is YFSETQ. This CDR3 has 19 residues. The trim removed 1 base at V and 1 base at J, leaving 13 bases unmatched. The full variable domain, completed using reference TRBV5-1 and TRBJ2-1, is KAGVTQTPRYLIKTRGQQVTLSCSPISGHRSVSWYQQTPGQGLQFLFEYFSETQRNKGNFPGRFSGRQFSNSRSEMNVSTLELGDSALYLCASSLRVRGDPESYNEQFFGPGTRLTVL.

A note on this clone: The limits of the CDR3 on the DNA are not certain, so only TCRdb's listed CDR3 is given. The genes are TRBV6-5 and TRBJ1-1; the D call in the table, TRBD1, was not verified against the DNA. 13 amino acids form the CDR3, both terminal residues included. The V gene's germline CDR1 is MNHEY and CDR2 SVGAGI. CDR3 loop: CASSTSTGTEAFF.

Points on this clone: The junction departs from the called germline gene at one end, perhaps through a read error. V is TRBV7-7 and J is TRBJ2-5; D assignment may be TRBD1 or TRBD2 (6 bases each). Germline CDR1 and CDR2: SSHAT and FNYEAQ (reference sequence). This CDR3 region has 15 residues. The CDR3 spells CASSLGGTLQETQYF. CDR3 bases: TGTGCTAGCAGCTTAGGGGGGACCCTCCAAGAGACCCAGTACTTC.

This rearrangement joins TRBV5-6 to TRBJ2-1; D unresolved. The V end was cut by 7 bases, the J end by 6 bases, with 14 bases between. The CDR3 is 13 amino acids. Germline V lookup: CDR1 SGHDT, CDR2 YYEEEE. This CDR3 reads CASGQIPRNEQFF. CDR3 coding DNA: TGTGCCAGCGGTCAGATCCCCCGCAATGAGCAGTTCTTC.

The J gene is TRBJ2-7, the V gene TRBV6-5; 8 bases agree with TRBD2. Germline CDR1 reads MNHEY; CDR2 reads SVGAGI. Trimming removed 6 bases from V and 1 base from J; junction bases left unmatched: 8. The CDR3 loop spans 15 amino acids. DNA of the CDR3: TGTGCCAGCAGACCGGGGGGGACTCAGTCCTACGAGCAGTACTTC. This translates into CASRPGGTQSYEQYF.

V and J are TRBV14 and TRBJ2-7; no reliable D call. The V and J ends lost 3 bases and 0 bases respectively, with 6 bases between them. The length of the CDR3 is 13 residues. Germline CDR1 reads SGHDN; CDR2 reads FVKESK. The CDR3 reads CASSQSSSYEQYF. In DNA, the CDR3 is TGTGCCAGCAGCCAGTCCAGCTCCTACGAGCAGTACTTC.

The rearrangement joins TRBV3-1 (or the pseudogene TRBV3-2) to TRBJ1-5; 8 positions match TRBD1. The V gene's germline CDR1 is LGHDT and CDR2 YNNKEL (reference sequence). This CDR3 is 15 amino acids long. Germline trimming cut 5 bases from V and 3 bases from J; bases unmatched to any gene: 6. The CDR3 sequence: CASSAGTGSNQPQHF. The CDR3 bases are TGTGCCAGCAGCGCAGGGACAGGTTCCAATCAGCCCCAGCATTTT.

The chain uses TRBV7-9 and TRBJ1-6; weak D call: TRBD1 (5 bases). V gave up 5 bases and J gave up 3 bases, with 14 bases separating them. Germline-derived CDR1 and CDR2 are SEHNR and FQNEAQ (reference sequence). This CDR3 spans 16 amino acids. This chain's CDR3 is CASSRPGTNYNSPLHF. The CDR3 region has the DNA TGTGCCAGCAGCCGTCCCGGGACGAACTATAATTCACCCCTCCACTTT. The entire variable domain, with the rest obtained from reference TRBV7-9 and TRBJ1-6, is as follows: DTGVSQNPRHKITKRGQNVTFRCDPISEHNRLYWYRQTLGQGPEFLTYFQNEAQLEKSRLLSDRFSAERPKGSFSTLEIQRTEQGDSAMYLCASSRPGTNYNSPLHFGNGTRLTVT.

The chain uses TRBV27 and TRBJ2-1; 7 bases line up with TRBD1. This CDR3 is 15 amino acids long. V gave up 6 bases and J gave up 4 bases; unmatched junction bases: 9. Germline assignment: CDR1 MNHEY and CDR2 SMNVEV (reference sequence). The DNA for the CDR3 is TGTGCCAGCAGCCTAAGGGGGACAGTATACAATGAGCAGTTCTTC. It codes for CASSLRGTVYNEQFF.

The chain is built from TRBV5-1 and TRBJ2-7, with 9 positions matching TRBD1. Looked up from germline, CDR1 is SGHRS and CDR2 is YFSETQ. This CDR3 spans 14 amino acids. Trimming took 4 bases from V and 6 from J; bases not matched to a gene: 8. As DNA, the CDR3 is TGCGCCAGCAGCCTCGGGACAGGGTACGTCGAGCAGTACTTC. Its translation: CASSLGTGYVEQYF.

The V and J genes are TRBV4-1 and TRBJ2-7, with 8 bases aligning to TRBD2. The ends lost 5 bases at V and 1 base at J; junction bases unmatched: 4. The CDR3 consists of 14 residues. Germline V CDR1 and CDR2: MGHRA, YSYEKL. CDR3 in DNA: TGCGCCAGCAGCTCCGGGGGGGGTTCCTACGAGCAGTACTTC. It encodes CASSSGGGSYEQYF.

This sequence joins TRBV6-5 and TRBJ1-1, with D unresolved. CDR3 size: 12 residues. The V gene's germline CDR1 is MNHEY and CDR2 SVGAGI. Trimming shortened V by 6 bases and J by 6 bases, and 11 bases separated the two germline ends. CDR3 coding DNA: TGTGCCAGCAGCGGAGGTTGGTCTGAAGCTTTCTTT. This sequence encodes CASSGGWSEAFF.

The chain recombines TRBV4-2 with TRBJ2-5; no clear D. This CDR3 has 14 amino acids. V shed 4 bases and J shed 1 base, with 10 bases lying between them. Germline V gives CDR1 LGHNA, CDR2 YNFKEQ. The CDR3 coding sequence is TGTGCCAGCAGCCCCAGGAGAATCCAAGAGACCCAGTACTTC. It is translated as CASSPRRIQETQYF.

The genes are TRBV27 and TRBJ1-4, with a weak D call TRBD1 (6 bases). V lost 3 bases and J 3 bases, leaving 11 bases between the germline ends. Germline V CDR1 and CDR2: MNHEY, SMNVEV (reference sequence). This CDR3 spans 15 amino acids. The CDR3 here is CASSFSGHPNEKLFF. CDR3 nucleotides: TGTGCCAGCAGTTTCTCGGGACACCCTAATGAAAAACTGTTTTTT.